Ten or more counts support the clone carrying this T cell receptor (beta chain). This sample was taken from a study of identical twins. CDR3 length: 15 residues. The ends were cut back, 1 base at V and 0 bases at J, with 10 bases in the middle. From germline, CDR1 is SGHTA and CDR2 FQGNSA. MiXCR, run by TCRdb on the 5' RACE reads, gives a single entry per CDR3 protein. Of 500,000 or so distinct CDR3 sequences in the sample, 13% to 15% were seen once. Another study also made use of these data, one on yellow fever vaccine responses in identical twins.

This TCR was sampled from a woman younger than 35 in good health. The sequenced sample consisted of CD4+ T cells sorted from blood. The rearrangement joins TRBV7-2 to TRBJ2-7, with TRBD2 as a possible D gene (6 bases). The CDR3 sequence: CASSLGLASSYEQYF. In DNA form, the CDR3 reads TGTGCCAGCAGCTTAGGGCTAGCGAGCTCCTACGAGCAGTACTTC.